The rows below give T cell receptor beta chains drawn from one sample of a study of glioma-infiltrating T cells after dendritic cell vaccination. Produced via immunoSEQ multiplex PCR; TCRdb's table is partial and in-frame only. This table holds 100,000 or so clones, 75% to 90% found once. The sample consisted of blood, taken after dendritic cell vaccination. All receptors come from a human donor with glioblastoma. Both conserved end residues are part of each CDR3. Each record gives: CDR3 DNA, CDR3 protein, J gene, clone size, V gene, D gene. The D gene is left open where the match is weak. Size is omitted from some rows. Given values are once, few, many or a class for expanded clones.

TGTGCCAGCAGCGGGGACTCTTTCGGGAATGAGCAGTTCTTC CASSGDSFGNEQFF TRBJ2-1 . TRBV9 .
TGTGCCAGCAGTTACTCAGGACTAGCGTATCACTACGAGCAGTACTTC CASSYSGLAYHYEQYF TRBJ2-7 . TRBV6-7 TRBD2
TGTGCCATCAGTGAGTCCACGACACAAGTCAATGAGCAGTTCTTC CAISESTTQVNEQFF TRBJ2-1 . TRBV10-3 .
TGTGCCAGCAGCTTGGCGGGTCCTAACGTTGTGGAGCAGTACTTC CASSLAGPNVVEQYF TRBJ2-7 few TRBV5-4 .
TGTGCCAGCAGTCCGCCACAAACAGGGGTGAATGAGCAGTTCTTC CASSPPQTGVNEQFF TRBJ2-1 . TRBV28 TRBD1
TGTGCCTGGAGTGATACAGGGTCCCACACTGAAGCTTTCTTT CAWSDTGSHTEAFF TRBJ1-1 . TRBV30 .
TGTGCCATCAGTGAGTCCTGGGGGCACGGGTTAGCTAGCAATCAGCCCCAGCATTTT CAISESWGHGLASNQPQHF TRBJ1-5 . TRBV10-3 .
TGTGCCAGCAGGGAAGTGGGGCCCGGGGAGCTGTTTTTT CASREVGPGELFF TRBJ2-2 few TRBV2 .
TGCAGCGTTGTCGGGCGATCTACGACTACATCGTCCTTCTTGGGCTACACCTTC CSVVGRSTTTSSFLGYTF TRBJ1-2 . TRBV29-1 .
TGTGCCACCAGCTCCCTCGGAGGGTTTGGGGCCAACGTCCTGACTTTC CATSSLGGFGANVLTF TRBJ2-6 . TRBV15 .
TGTGCCAGCAGTTATCGGACGGGGGGCTACACCTTC CASSYRTGGYTF TRBJ1-2 . TRBV11-2 .
TGTGCCAGCAGCTCCCGAGGGTTGGGCACTGAAGCTTTCTTT CASSSRGLGTEAFF TRBJ1-1 . TRBV7-9 .
TGTGCCAGTAGTAAAACAGGGGGCCGGTATGGCTACACCTTC CASSKTGGRYGYTF TRBJ1-2 . TRBV19 TRBD1
TGTGCCAGCAGCAATAGACAGGGCCATAATTCACCCCTCCACTTT CASSNRQGHNSPLHF TRBJ1-6 . TRBV7-6 TRBD1
TGTGCCTGGAGTGGTAATTACGAGCAGTACTTC CAWSGNYEQYF TRBJ2-7 once TRBV30 .
TGTGCCTGGAGTGTCGGGACTGAACAGCCCCAGCATTTT CAWSVGTEQPQHF TRBJ1-5 . TRBV30 .
TGTGCCATCACCAGTGAGGTCTCCTACGAGCAGTACTTC CAITSEVSYEQYF TRBJ2-7 . TRBV10-3 .
TGTGCCAGCAGCACCCACTACACAGATACGCAGTATTTT CASSTHYTDTQYF TRBJ2-3 . TRBV9 .
TGTGCCAGCAGTCTAGACACCGGGGAGCTGTTTTTT CASSLDTGELFF TRBJ2-2 . TRBV2 .
TGCGCCAGCAGTCCGCAAGCGGGGTTCGTCAACGAGCAGTACTTC CASSPQAGFVNEQYF TRBJ2-7 . TRBV10-2 TRBD2
TGTGCCAGCAGCCTCGCTATGGCGGCGGAGACCCAGTACTTC CASSLAMAAETQYF TRBJ2-5 . TRBV11-2 .
TGTGCCAGTAGCGGCCTTGGACAGGGGAGCACTGAAGCTTTCTTT CASSGLGQGSTEAFF TRBJ1-1 . TRBV19 TRBD1
TGCGCCAGCAGCCAGTTACAGGGGATGAACACTGAAGCTTTCTTT CASSQLQGMNTEAFF TRBJ1-1 few TRBV4-1 TRBD1
TGTGCCAGCAGCCAAGAAACGGCCGGGGGAAATGAGCAGTTCTTC CASSQETAGGNEQFF TRBJ2-1 . TRBV4-2 .
TGTGCCAGCACCCTAGGGGGGGCCCCAGATACGCAGTATTTT CASTLGGAPDTQYF TRBJ2-3 . TRBV9 .
TGTGCCAGCAGCTTGCCTATGTACAATGAGCAGTTCTTC CASSLPMYNEQFF TRBJ2-1 . TRBV5-4 .
TGTGCCAGCCGTTCTGGAGTCCAGCCCCAGCATTTT CASRSGVQPQHF TRBJ1-5 once TRBV28 .
TGCGCCAGCAGCTTGGCCCCAGGGGCTAGCAATCAGCCCCAGCATTTT CASSLAPGASNQPQHF TRBJ1-5 . TRBV5-1 .
TGTGCCAGCAGCTTATTATCAGGGTTTTATGGCTACACCTTC CASSLLSGFYGYTF TRBJ1-2 . TRBV7-9 .
TGCGCCAGCAGCTTGGTGCGCAGGGAAGAGACCCAGTACTTC CASSLVRREETQYF TRBJ2-5 once TRBV5-1 .
TGTGCCAGCAGCAAAGCTGGAGTGAAGAGCAATCAGCCCCAGCATTTT CASSKAGVKSNQPQHF TRBJ1-5 . TRBV21-1 .
TGTGCCAGCAGTTCTCAAGGGACTAGCTTTAGAGATACGCAGTATTTT CASSSQGTSFRDTQYF TRBJ2-3 . TRBV28 TRBD2
TGTGCCATCAGGACAGGGGGAAACTATGGCTACACCTTC CAIRTGGNYGYTF TRBJ1-2 few TRBV10-3 TRBD1
TGTGCCAGCAGCGCGTCCACGAGCTCTGGAAACACCATATATTTT CASSASTSSGNTIYF TRBJ1-3 . TRBV7-6 .
TGTGCCAGCGGACAGGGTTACGATCAGCCCCAGCATTTT CASGQGYDQPQHF TRBJ1-5 . TRBV6-4 TRBD1
TGTGCCAGCAGTGAAGATGTCAGGGCAGGGGGCGTCAATGAGCAGTTCTTC CASSEDVRAGGVNEQFF TRBJ2-1 once TRBV6-1 TRBD1
TGTGCCAGCAGTCCCTTACGAGGACAGGGGATCTACGAGCAGTACTTC CASSPLRGQGIYEQYF TRBJ2-7 few TRBV27 TRBD1
TGCAGTGCCCCAGGCGTAAACATTCAGTACTTC CSAPGVNIQYF TRBJ2-4 . TRBV20-1 .